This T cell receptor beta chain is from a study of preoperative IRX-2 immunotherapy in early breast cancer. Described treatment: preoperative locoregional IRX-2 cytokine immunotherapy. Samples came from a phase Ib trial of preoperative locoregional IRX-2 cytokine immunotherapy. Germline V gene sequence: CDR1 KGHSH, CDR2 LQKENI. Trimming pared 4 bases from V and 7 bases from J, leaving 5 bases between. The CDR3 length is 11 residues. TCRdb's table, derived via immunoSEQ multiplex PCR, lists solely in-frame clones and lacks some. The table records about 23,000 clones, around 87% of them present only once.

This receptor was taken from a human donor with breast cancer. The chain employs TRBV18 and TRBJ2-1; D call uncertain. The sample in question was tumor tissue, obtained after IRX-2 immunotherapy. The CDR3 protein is CASSRGNEQFF. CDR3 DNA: TGTGCCAGCTCACGAGGAAATGAGCAGTTCTTC.